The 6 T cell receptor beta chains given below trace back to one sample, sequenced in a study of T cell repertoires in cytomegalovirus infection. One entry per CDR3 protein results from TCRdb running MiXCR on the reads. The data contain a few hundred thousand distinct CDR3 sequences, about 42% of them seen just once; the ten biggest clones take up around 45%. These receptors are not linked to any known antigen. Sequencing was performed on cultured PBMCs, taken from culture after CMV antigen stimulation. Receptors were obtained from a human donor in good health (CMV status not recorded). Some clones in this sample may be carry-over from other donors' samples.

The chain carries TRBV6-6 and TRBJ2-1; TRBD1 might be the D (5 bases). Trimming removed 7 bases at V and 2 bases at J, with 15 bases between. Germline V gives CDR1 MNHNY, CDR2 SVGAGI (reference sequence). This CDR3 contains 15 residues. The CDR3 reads CASTGPAGTYNEQFF. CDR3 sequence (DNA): TGTGCCAGCACCGGCCCGGCAGGGACCTACAATGAGCAGTTCTTC.

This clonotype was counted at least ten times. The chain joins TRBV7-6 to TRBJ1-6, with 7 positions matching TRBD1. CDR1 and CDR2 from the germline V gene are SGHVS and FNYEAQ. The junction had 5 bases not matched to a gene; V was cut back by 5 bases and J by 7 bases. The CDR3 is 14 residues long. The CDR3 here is CASSQGQWNSPLHF. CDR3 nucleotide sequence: TGTGCCAGCAGCCAGGGACAGTGGAATTCACCCCTCCACTTT.

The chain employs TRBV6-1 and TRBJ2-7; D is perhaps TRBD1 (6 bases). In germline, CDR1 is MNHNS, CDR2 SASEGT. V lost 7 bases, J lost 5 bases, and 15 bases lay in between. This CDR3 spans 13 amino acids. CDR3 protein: CASTAGVWNEQYF. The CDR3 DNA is TGTGCCAGCACCGCAGGGGTCTGGAACGAGCAGTACTTC.

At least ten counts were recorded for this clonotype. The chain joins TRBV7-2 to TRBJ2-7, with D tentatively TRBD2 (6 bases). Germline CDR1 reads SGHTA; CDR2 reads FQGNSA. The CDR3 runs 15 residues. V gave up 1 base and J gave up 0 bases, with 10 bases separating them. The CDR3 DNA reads TGTGCCAGCAGCTTAGATGTTAGCGGCTCCTACGAGCAGTACTTC. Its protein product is CASSLDVSGSYEQYF.

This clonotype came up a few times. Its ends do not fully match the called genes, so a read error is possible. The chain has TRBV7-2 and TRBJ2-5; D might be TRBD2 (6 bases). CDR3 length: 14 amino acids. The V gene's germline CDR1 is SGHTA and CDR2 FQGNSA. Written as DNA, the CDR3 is TGTGCCAGCAGCCTAGCCGGGACTTCGGAGACCCAGTACTTC. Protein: CASSLAGTSETQYF.

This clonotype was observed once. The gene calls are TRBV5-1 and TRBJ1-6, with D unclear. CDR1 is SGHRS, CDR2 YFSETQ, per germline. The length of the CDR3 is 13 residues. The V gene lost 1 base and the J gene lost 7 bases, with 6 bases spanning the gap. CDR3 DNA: TGCGCCAGCAGCTTGTTCCCGAATTCACCCCTCCACTTT. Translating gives CASSLFPNSPLHF.